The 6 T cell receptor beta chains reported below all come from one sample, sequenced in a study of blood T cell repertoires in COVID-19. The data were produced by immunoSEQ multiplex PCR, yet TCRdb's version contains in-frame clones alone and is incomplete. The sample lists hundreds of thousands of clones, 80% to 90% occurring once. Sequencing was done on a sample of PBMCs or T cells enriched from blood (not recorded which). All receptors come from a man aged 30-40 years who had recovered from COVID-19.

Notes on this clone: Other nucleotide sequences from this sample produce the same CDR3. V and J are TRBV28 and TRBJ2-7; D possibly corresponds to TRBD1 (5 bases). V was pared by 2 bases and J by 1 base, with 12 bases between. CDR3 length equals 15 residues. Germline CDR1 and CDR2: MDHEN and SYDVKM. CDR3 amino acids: CASSLSRKGSYEQYF. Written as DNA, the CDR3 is TGTGCCAGCAGTTTAAGTAGAAAGGGGTCCTACGAGCAGTACTTC.

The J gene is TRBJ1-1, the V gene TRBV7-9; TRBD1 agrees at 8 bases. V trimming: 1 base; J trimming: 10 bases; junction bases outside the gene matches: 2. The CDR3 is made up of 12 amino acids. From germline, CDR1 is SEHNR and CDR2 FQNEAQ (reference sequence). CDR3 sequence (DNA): TGTGCCAGCAGCTTAGAGGACAGGGCAGCTTTCTTT. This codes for CASSLEDRAAFF. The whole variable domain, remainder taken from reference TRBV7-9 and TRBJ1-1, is DTGVSQNPRHKITKRGQNVTFRCDPISEHNRLYWYRQTLGQGPEFLTYFQNEAQLEKSRLLSDRFSAERPKGSFSTLEIQRTEQGDSAMYLCASSLEDRAAFFGQGTRLTVV.

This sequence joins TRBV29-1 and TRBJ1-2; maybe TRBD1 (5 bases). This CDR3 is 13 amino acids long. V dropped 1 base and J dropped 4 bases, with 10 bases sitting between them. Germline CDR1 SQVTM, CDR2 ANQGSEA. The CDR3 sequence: CSVEVQGGYGYTF. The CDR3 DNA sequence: TGCAGCGTTGAAGTTCAGGGAGGCTATGGCTACACCTTC.

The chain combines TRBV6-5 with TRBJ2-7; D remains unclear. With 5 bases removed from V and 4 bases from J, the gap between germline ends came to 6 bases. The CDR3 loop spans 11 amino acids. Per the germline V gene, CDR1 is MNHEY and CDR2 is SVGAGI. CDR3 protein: CASSPKYEQYF. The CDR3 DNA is TGTGCCAGCAGTCCTAAATACGAGCAGTACTTC.

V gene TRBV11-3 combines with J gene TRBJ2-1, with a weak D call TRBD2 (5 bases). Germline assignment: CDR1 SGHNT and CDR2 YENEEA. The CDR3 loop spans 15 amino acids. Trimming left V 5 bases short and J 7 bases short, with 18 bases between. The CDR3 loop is CASSLAPTRVNEQFF. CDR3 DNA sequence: TGTGCCAGCAGCCTCGCCCCAACTAGAGTGAATGAGCAGTTCTTC.

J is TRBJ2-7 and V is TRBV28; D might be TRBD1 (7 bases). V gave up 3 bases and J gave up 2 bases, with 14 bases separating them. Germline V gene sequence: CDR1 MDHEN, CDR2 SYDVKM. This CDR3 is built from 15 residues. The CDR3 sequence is CASSFGAGGTYEQYF. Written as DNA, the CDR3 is TGTGCCAGCAGTTTTGGGGCAGGGGGGACCTACGAGCAGTACTTC.